The rows below give T cell receptor beta chains drawn from one sample of a study of T cells in Graves' hyperthyroidism and ophthalmopathy. TCRdb re-derived calls from the multiplex PCR reads in MiXCR, one entry per CDR3 protein. The sample includes hundreds of thousands of distinct CDR3 sequences, approximately 14% of them seen just once. The sequencing sample was made of blood. These receptors were obtained from a woman aged 60-75 years with Graves' ophthalmopathy. The CDR3 runs from the conserved cysteine through the conserved F or W. The order of the fields is clone size, D gene, J gene, V gene, CDR3 protein, CDR3 DNA. D genes are given only for firm matches. Clone size is given for some rows only: seen once, a few or many times, or a class if the clone is expanded.

clone_size: NA
d_call: TRBD2
j_call: TRBJ2-7
v_call: TRBV20-1
cdr3_aa: CSARGGQEQSYEQYF
cdr3_nt: TGCAGTGCGCGCGGGGGGCAGGAGCAGTCCTACGAGCAGTACTTC

clone_size: NA
d_call: NA
j_call: TRBJ2-5
v_call: TRBV24-1
cdr3_aa: CATHQRQYQETQYF
cdr3_nt: TGTGCCACCCACCAGCGGCAATACCAAGAGACCCAGTACTTC

clone_size: many
d_call: NA
j_call: TRBJ1-5
v_call: TRBV3-1
cdr3_aa: CASSQGQSQPQHF
cdr3_nt: TGTGCCAGCAGCCAAGGGCAATCACAGCCCCAGCATTTT

clone_size: NA
d_call: NA
j_call: TRBJ2-7
v_call: TRBV3-1
cdr3_aa: CASSRLGLIYEQYF
cdr3_nt: TGTGCCAGCAGCCGCTTGGGACTCATCTACGAGCAGTACTTC

clone_size: few
d_call: NA
j_call: TRBJ2-7
v_call: TRBV6-2/TRBV6-3
cdr3_aa: CASSYDGGTIYEQYF
cdr3_nt: TGTGCCAGCAGTTACGATGGCGGAACGATATACGAGCAGTACTTC

clone_size: NA
d_call: TRBD2
j_call: TRBJ2-2
v_call: TRBV7-8
cdr3_aa: CASSPSPGQNFDGTSGRGFGELFF
cdr3_nt: TGTGCCAGCAGCCCCTCCCCGGGACAGAACTTTGATGGGACTAGCGGGAGAGGTTTCGGGGAGCTGTTTTTT

clone_size: many
d_call: TRBD2
j_call: TRBJ2-5
v_call: TRBV20-1
cdr3_aa: CSARDVLAGELETQYF
cdr3_nt: TGCAGTGCTAGAGATGTGCTAGCGGGAGAGTTGGAGACCCAGTACTTC

clone_size: many
d_call: NA
j_call: TRBJ2-3
v_call: TRBV7-8
cdr3_aa: CASATGRGSDTQYF
cdr3_nt: TGTGCCAGCGCGACGGGTAGAGGGTCAGATACGCAGTATTTT

clone_size: many
d_call: TRBD2
j_call: TRBJ2-5
v_call: TRBV3-1
cdr3_aa: CASSRISGSTETQYF
cdr3_nt: TGTGCCAGCAGTCGTATTAGCGGGAGTACGGAGACCCAGTACTTC

clone_size: many
d_call: TRBD1
j_call: TRBJ1-1
v_call: TRBV18
cdr3_aa: CASSPGTGGNTEAFF
cdr3_nt: TGTGCCAGCTCACCAGGAACAGGGGGTAACACTGAAGCTTTCTTT

clone_size: few
d_call: NA
j_call: TRBJ1-5
v_call: TRBV6-2/TRBV6-3
cdr3_aa: CASGTGYSSNQPQHF
cdr3_nt: TGTGCCAGCGGCACAGGGTACAGCAGCAATCAGCCCCAGCATTTT

clone_size: few
d_call: TRBD2
j_call: TRBJ2-1
v_call: TRBV9
cdr3_aa: CASSVQLAGNNEQFF
cdr3_nt: TGTGCCAGCAGCGTACAACTAGCGGGGAACAATGAGCAGTTCTTC

clone_size: many
d_call: NA
j_call: TRBJ2-1
v_call: TRBV5-1
cdr3_aa: CASSLGPESYNEQFF
cdr3_nt: TGCGCCAGCAGCTTGGGTCCGGAGAGTTACAATGAGCAGTTCTTC

clone_size: NA
d_call: NA
j_call: TRBJ2-7
v_call: TRBV14
cdr3_aa: CASSQGFAGLGEQYF
cdr3_nt: TGTGCCAGCAGCCAAGGGTTCGCAGGGTTAGGCGAGCAGTACTTC

clone_size: few
d_call: TRBD1
j_call: TRBJ1-5
v_call: TRBV9
cdr3_aa: CASSAGQASNQPQHF
cdr3_nt: TGTGCCAGCAGCGCGGGACAGGCATCCAATCAGCCCCAGCATTTT

clone_size: many
d_call: NA
j_call: TRBJ2-3
v_call: TRBV3-1
cdr3_aa: CASSQDLGHRTDTQYF
cdr3_nt: TGTGCCAGCAGCCAAGATCTCGGACACCGCACAGATACGCAGTATTTT

clone_size: many
d_call: NA
j_call: TRBJ2-7
v_call: TRBV10-3
cdr3_aa: CAISEAGQTSYEQYF
cdr3_nt: TGTGCCATCAGTGAAGCGGGACAGACCTCCTACGAGCAGTACTTC

clone_size: many
d_call: TRBD2
j_call: TRBJ2-2
v_call: TRBV24-1
cdr3_aa: CATRGLAGERGELFF
cdr3_nt: TGTGCCACCAGAGGACTAGCGGGAGAGCGCGGGGAGCTGTTTTTT

clone_size: many
d_call: TRBD2
j_call: TRBJ2-2
v_call: TRBV5-1
cdr3_aa: CASSLEGLVSNTGELFF
cdr3_nt: TGCGCCAGCAGCTTGGAAGGACTAGTATCGAACACCGGGGAGCTGTTTTTT

clone_size: few
d_call: TRBD1
j_call: TRBJ2-5
v_call: TRBV5-1
cdr3_aa: CASSSRDRGRETQYF
cdr3_nt: TGCGCCAGCAGCTCCCGGGACAGGGGAAGGGAGACCCAGTACTTC

clone_size: NA
d_call: NA
j_call: TRBJ2-3
v_call: TRBV9
cdr3_aa: CASTMGRSDTQYF
cdr3_nt: TGTGCCAGCACGATGGGACGCTCAGATACGCAGTATTTT

clone_size: NA
d_call: NA
j_call: TRBJ2-5
v_call: TRBV5-4
cdr3_aa: CASSLYRQETQYF
cdr3_nt: TGTGCCAGCAGCTTGTACCGGCAAGAGACCCAGTACTTC

clone_size: many
d_call: TRBD2
j_call: TRBJ2-7
v_call: TRBV27
cdr3_aa: CASSISGKPYEQYF
cdr3_nt: TGTGCCAGCAGCATTAGCGGGAAACCCTACGAGCAGTACTTC

clone_size: few
d_call: TRBD2
j_call: TRBJ2-7
v_call: TRBV7-2
cdr3_aa: CASSPPLAGGPNEQYF
cdr3_nt: TGTGCCAGCAGCCCCCCCCTAGCGGGAGGGCCCAACGAGCAGTACTTC

clone_size: many
d_call: TRBD1
j_call: TRBJ2-7
v_call: TRBV3-1
cdr3_aa: CASSQRDRGYEQYF
cdr3_nt: TGTGCCAGCAGCCAACGGGACAGGGGTTACGAGCAGTACTTC

clone_size: many
d_call: NA
j_call: TRBJ1-1
v_call: TRBV27
cdr3_aa: CASSLQGKNTEAFF
cdr3_nt: TGTGCCAGCAGTTTGCAGGGTAAGAACACTGAAGCTTTCTTT

clone_size: NA
d_call: NA
j_call: TRBJ2-3
v_call: TRBV6-2/TRBV6-3
cdr3_aa: CASLLGEAQYF
cdr3_nt: TGTGCCAGCCTTCTCGGGGAGGCTCAGTATTTT

clone_size: few
d_call: NA
j_call: TRBJ2-7
v_call: TRBV10-1
cdr3_aa: CASSENWGAGRNEQYF
cdr3_nt: TGCGCCAGCAGTGAGAATTGGGGGGCCGGTCGGAACGAGCAGTACTTC

clone_size: NA
d_call: NA
j_call: TRBJ2-4
v_call: TRBV5-1
cdr3_aa: CASSSRQSLAKNIQYF
cdr3_nt: TGCGCCAGCAGCTCCAGACAGAGTCTAGCCAAAAACATTCAGTACTTC

clone_size: NA
d_call: TRBD2
j_call: TRBJ2-3
v_call: TRBV7-9
cdr3_aa: CASSPQRDPTDTQYF
cdr3_nt: TGTGCCAGCAGCCCCCAGCGGGACCCCACAGATACGCAGTATTTT

clone_size: many
d_call: NA
j_call: TRBJ2-5
v_call: TRBV20-1
cdr3_aa: CSALPNAQETQYF
cdr3_nt: TGCAGTGCTCTCCCTAACGCCCAGGAGACCCAGTACTTC

clone_size: many
d_call: NA
j_call: TRBJ2-7
v_call: TRBV6-2/TRBV6-3
cdr3_aa: CASRAGSSGEQYF
cdr3_nt: TGTGCCAGCAGGGCGGGTTCCTCGGGGGAGCAGTACTTC

clone_size: many
d_call: NA
j_call: TRBJ1-5
v_call: TRBV20-1
cdr3_aa: CSANTDSNQPQHF
cdr3_nt: TGCAGTGCTAATACAGACAGCAATCAGCCCCAGCATTTT

clone_size: few
d_call: TRBD1
j_call: TRBJ1-1
v_call: TRBV7-9
cdr3_aa: CASSLVTGVDTEAFF
cdr3_nt: TGTGCCAGCAGCTTAGTGACAGGGGTGGACACTGAAGCTTTCTTT

clone_size: many
d_call: NA
j_call: TRBJ2-3
v_call: TRBV3-1
cdr3_aa: CASSLGTTQADTQYF
cdr3_nt: TGTGCCAGCAGCCTCGGGACCACTCAGGCAGATACGCAGTATTTT

clone_size: few
d_call: NA
j_call: TRBJ2-2
v_call: TRBV6-1
cdr3_aa: CASSEGEVYTGELFF
cdr3_nt: TGTGCCAGCAGTGAGGGGGAGGTTTACACCGGGGAGCTGTTTTTT

clone_size: many
d_call: NA
j_call: TRBJ2-7
v_call: TRBV28
cdr3_aa: CASRHLYEQYF
cdr3_nt: TGTGCCAGCAGACACCTCTACGAGCAGTACTTC

clone_size: many
d_call: NA
j_call: TRBJ2-2
v_call: TRBV24-1
cdr3_aa: CATSSRSSLPNTGELFF
cdr3_nt: TGTGCCACCAGTTCCAGGAGTAGCCTCCCGAACACCGGGGAGCTGTTTTTT